This TCR beta chain was recorded in a study of Tregs in tolerant kidney transplant recipients. As regards this clone: No antigen is known for it.

Study results and limitations: In tolerant patients, donor-specific Tregs outgrew total Tregs, suggesting antigen-driven expansion. Nucleotide sequences could not be compared across some patients' samples due to primer changes.

Clones were read by immunoSEQ multiplex PCR, and TCRdb kept only the in-frame ones, dropping some. The sample has roughly 64,000 clones, 95% to 98% seen once. This clonotype was sampled from a human donor who received a combined kidney and bone marrow transplant. The source was Tregs from blood, collected before the transplant.

The CDR3 spells CASSDRSQGAQYF. In nucleotides, the CDR3 is TGTGCCAGTAGTGACAGGTCTCAGGGGGCCCAGTACTTC. The genes are TRBV19 and TRBJ2-5, with 7 bases fitting TRBD1. CDR1 is LNHDA and CDR2 is SQIVND in the germline V gene (reference sequence). The ends lost 5 bases at V and 9 bases at J; junction bases unmatched: 9. The CDR3 has 13 amino acids.